These 12 T cell receptor beta chains originate from one sample sequenced in a study of OX40 agonist ivuxolimab in advanced cancers. Profiling relied on immunoSEQ multiplex PCR, and the TCRdb table lists in-frame clones only, not all of them. In the table there are 80,000 or so clones, 85% of which are singletons. Sequenced here: CD4+ or CD8+ T cells sorted from blood, sampled in a trial of the OX40 agonist ivuxolimab. The receptors derive from an adult with an advanced solid tumor such as melanoma, head and neck, liver or kidney cancer.

Written as DNA, the CDR3 is TGCGCCAGCAGCCCGTCCGGGACGTCGTTTTCTGGAAACACCATATATTTT. It yields the protein CASSPSGTSFSGNTIYF. The V and J genes are TRBV5-1 and TRBJ1-3, with a tentative D call TRBD1 (5 bases). Per germline, CDR1 SGHRS and CDR2 YFSETQ. This CDR3 is built from 17 residues. The V end was cut by 4 bases, the J end by 1 base, with 18 bases between.

The rearrangement joins TRBV18 to TRBJ2-5; 7 bases are shared with TRBD2. Germline V gives CDR1 KGHSH, CDR2 LQKENI. The CDR3 covers 15 residues. V shed 8 bases, J shed 1 base, and the junction held 10 bases outside the gene matches. The CDR3 region is CASAGALGGQETQYF. DNA for the CDR3: TGTGCCAGCGCGGGAGCACTCGGGGGCCAAGAGACCCAGTACTTC.

In its sample, this clone was seen a few times. The J gene is TRBJ1-6, the V gene TRBV6-5; tentative D call: TRBD1 (5 bases). V was clipped by 2 bases and J by 7 bases, with 12 bases between them. The length of the CDR3 is 15 residues. Germline lookup yields CDR1 MNHEY and CDR2 SVGAGI. DNA of the CDR3: TGTGCCAGCAGTTACGGGGGACGAGGAAATTCACCCCTCCACTTT. It translates to CASSYGGRGNSPLHF.

The chain links TRBV5-1 to TRBJ1-1; no clear D. V was shortened by 1 base and J by 3 bases, with 7 bases between the two germline ends. CDR1 is SGHRS, CDR2 YFSETQ, per germline. The CDR3 consists of 13 residues. The CDR3 region is CASSLYGDTEAFF. The DNA for the CDR3 is TGCGCCAGCAGCTTGTACGGGGACACTGAAGCTTTCTTT.

V usage is TRBV6-1 and J usage is TRBJ2-5; no reliable D call. CDR1 MNHNS and CDR2 SASEGT come from the germline V gene. V lost 3 bases to trimming and J lost 1 base, with 12 bases between them. There are 15 residues in the CDR3. The CDR3 nucleotides are TGTGCCAGCAGTGACCGTAGGAAGGTCCAAGAGACCCAGTACTTC. This sequence encodes CASSDRRKVQETQYF.

The J gene is TRBJ1-2, the V gene TRBV28, with D possibly TRBD1 on 6 matching bases. Trimming left V 4 bases short and J 4 bases short, with 13 bases between. The germline gives CDR1 MDHEN, CDR2 SYDVKM. This CDR3 is built from 14 residues. The chain's CDR3 is CASSSEGGIYGYTF. The CDR3 coding sequence is TGTGCCAGCAGTTCCGAAGGGGGGATCTATGGCTACACCTTC.

J is TRBJ1-1 and V is TRBV20-1; 9 nucleotides align to TRBD1. Germline CDR1 reads DFQATT; CDR2 reads SNEGSKA (reference sequence). The CDR3 runs 11 residues. Germline trimming cut 3 bases from V and 11 bases from J; bases unmatched to any gene: 4. The CDR3 DNA follows: TGCAGTGCTAGCTGGGACAGGGTGGCTTTCTTT. Translation: CSASWDRVAFF.

This rearrangement joins TRBV28 to TRBJ2-7; D is unclear. The CDR3 length is 11 residues. V shed 8 bases and J shed 2 bases, with 7 bases lying between them. Germline V gene sequence: CDR1 MDHEN, CDR2 SYDVKM. CDR3 amino acids: CASQVTYEQYF. Written as DNA, the CDR3 is TGTGCCAGCCAGGTTACCTACGAGCAGTACTTC.

This sequence joins TRBV30 and TRBJ2-1, with D perhaps TRBD1 (6 bases). Germline CDR1 reads GTSNPN; CDR2 reads SVGIG (reference sequence). The V end lost 3 bases, the J end lost 10 bases, and 19 bases lay between the germline ends. The CDR3 length is 14 residues. This chain's CDR3 is CAWSVNWIRGEQFF. The CDR3 DNA reads TGTGCCTGGAGCGTTAATTGGATCAGGGGCGAGCAGTTCTTC.

In this sample, this clone turned up once. The V and J genes are TRBV5-1 and TRBJ1-1, with D perhaps matching TRBD1 (6 bases). The germline CDR1 and CDR2 sequences are SGHRS and YFSETQ. Trimming left V 0 bases short and J 10 bases short, with 13 bases between. The length of the CDR3 is 13 residues. DNA of the CDR3: TGCGCCAGCAGCTTGGCGGGGGGCTACGGAGCTTTCTTT. Encoded protein: CASSLAGGYGAFF.

The rearrangement uses TRBV19 and TRBJ1-2; D possibly corresponds to TRBD1 (6 bases). V shed 7 bases and J shed 3 bases, with 12 bases lying between them. The CDR3 is 13 amino acids. Germline loops: CDR1 LNHDA, CDR2 SQIVND (reference sequence). This chain's CDR3 is CASNIQGYYGYTF. The CDR3 nucleotides are TGTGCCAGTAACATTCAGGGGTACTATGGCTACACCTTC.

V is TRBV7-2 and J is TRBJ2-7, with D possibly called TRBD1 or TRBD2 (5 bases each). The CDR3 sequence is 13 residues long. From germline, CDR1 is SGHTA and CDR2 FQGNSA. The V end lost 5 bases, the J end lost 6 bases, and 14 bases lay between the germline ends. The CDR3 DNA reads TGTGCCAGCAGCCTTACACCAGGGAGCGAGCAGTACTTC. Translated, it gives CASSLTPGSEQYF.